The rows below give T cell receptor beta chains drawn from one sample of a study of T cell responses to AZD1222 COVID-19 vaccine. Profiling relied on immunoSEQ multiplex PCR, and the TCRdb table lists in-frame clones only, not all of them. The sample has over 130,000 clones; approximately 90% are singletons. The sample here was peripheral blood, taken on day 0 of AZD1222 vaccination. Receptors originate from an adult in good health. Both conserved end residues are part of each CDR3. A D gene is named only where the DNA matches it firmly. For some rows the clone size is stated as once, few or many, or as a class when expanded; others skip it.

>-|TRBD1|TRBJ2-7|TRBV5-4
TGTGCCAGCAGCTCCCGGGACAGGGGGCGAGACGAGCAGTACTTC
CASSSRDRGRDEQYF
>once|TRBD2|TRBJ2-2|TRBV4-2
TGTGCCAGCAGCCTTGGGGCGACGGGCGGGAGGGCCGTCGGGGAGCTGTTTTTT
CASSLGATGGRAVGELFF
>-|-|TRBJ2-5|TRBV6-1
TGTGCCAGCAGTGAAGGGCTAATCCCGAGGATTGGGACCCAGTACTTC
CASSEGLIPRIGTQYF
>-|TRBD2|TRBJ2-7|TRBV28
TGTGCCAGCAGTTCCTACTACGGACTAGCGGGAGGGCGCCCCTACGAGCAGTACTTC
CASSSYYGLAGGRPYEQYF
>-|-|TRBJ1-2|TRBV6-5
TGTGCCAGCAGTTACGAGTCACAGGGCTTAGGTGGCTACACCTTC
CASSYESQGLGGYTF
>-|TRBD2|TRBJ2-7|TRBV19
TGTGCCAGTAGTATGGGGCCCGGGAGGGCCGGCTACGAGCAGTACTTC
CASSMGPGRAGYEQYF
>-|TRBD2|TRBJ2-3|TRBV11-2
TGTGCCAGCAGCCCCTCGACTAGCGTTGGGAAAGATACGCAGTATTTT
CASSPSTSVGKDTQYF
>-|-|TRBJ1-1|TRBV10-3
TGTGCCATCACCCAGAGGGGAGACACTGAAGCTTTCTTT
CAITQRGDTEAFF
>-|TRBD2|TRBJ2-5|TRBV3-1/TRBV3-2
TGTGCCAGCAGCCAAATAACTAGCGGGGGCCGAGAGACCCAGTACTTC
CASSQITSGGRETQYF
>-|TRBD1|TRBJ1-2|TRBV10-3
TGTGCCATCACGTCAGGGGGCCGCCTCTACACCTTC
CAITSGGRLYTF